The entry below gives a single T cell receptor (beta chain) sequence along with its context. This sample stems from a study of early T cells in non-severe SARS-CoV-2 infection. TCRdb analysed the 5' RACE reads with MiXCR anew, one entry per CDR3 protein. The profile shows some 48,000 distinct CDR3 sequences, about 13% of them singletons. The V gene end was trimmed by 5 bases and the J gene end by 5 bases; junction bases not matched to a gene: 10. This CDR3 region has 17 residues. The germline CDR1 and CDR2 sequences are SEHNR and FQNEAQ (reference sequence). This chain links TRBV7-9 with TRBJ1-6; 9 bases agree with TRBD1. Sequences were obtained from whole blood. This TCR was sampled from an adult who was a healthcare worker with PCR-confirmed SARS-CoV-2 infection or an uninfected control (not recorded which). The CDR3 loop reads CASSITGTGNDNSPLHF. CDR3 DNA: TGTGCCAGCAGCATCACCGGGACAGGGAATGATAATTCACCCCTCCACTTT.